This T cell receptor beta chain was identified in a study of blood T cells in healthy people across ages. The use of a sample-barcoded 5' primer and a J-beta primer mix characterized a second PCR of 7 to 11 cycles. MiXCR, applied by TCRdb to the 5' RACE reads, yields one record per CDR3 protein. The table has more than 1.4 million distinct CDR3 sequences, 42% seen once. This clonotype was recorded a few times. This TCR was recovered from a woman in her late teens or twenties in good health. The sample consisted of blood.

CDR3 nucleotides: TGTGCCAGCAGCCAAGAGGGTCGAGGGGAAGCTTTCTTT. It encodes CASSQEGRGEAFF. The rearrangement links TRBV7-3 to TRBJ1-1; D remains ambiguous. Germline assignment: CDR1 SGHTA and CDR2 FQGTGA. The CDR3 is made up of 13 amino acids. Trimming removed 5 bases at V and 8 bases at J, with 15 bases between.